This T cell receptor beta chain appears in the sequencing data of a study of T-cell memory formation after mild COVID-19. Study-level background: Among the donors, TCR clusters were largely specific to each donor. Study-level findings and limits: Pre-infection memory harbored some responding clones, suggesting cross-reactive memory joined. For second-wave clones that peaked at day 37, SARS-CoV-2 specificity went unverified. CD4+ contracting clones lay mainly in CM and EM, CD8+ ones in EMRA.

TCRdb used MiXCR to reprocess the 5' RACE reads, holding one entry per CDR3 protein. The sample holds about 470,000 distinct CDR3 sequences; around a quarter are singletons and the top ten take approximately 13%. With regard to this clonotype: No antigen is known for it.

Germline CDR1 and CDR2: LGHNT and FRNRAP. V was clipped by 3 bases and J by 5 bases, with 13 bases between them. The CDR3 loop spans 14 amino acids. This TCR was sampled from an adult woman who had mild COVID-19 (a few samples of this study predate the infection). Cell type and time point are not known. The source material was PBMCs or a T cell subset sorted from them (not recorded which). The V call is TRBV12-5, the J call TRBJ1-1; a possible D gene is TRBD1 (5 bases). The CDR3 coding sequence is TGTGCTAGTGGTTTACAAGGGGTTGTAACTGAAGCTTTCTTT. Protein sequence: CASGLQGVVTEAFF.